One and the same sample provided the 9 T cell receptor beta chains below, sequenced in a study of identical twins. TCRdb re-analysed the 5' RACE reads in MiXCR, keeping a single row per CDR3 protein. Among about 340,000 distinct CDR3 sequences listed, more than 9% were seen once. This sample was shared with a second study, whose subject was yellow fever vaccine responses in identical twins.

Source material: CD8+ T cells sorted from blood. The receptor source for this set is a woman under 30 in good health.

The chain employs TRBV7-6 and TRBJ2-5; D might be TRBD2 (7 bases). This CDR3 is 18 amino acids long. Trimming cost V 1 base and J 1 base, with 19 bases left between them. Germline-derived CDR1 and CDR2 are SGHVS and FNYEAQ. Here the CDR3 DNA reads TGTGCCAGCAGCTTAGTGTCGGCGGGGGCCAACATCCAAGAGACCCAGTACTTC. Protein: CASSLVSAGANIQETQYF.

The V and J genes are TRBV6-5 and TRBJ2-3, with 7 bases that match TRBD2. V shed 1 base, J shed 1 base, and the junction held 2 bases outside the gene matches. The CDR3 extends over 15 amino acids. CDR1 and CDR2 (germline): MNHEY, SVGAGI. The CDR3 reads CASSYYAGGTDTQYF. The CDR3 DNA is TGTGCCAGCAGTTACTATGCGGGAGGCACAGATACGCAGTATTTT.

In its sample, this clonotype was seen a few times. V and J are TRBV28 and TRBJ2-1, with 13 bases identical to TRBD2. Germline assignment: CDR1 MDHEN and CDR2 SYDVKM. The CDR3 loop spans 17 amino acids. The trim removed 5 bases at V and 6 bases at J, leaving 10 bases unmatched. This CDR3 is CASSPWTSGSSINEQFF. As DNA, the CDR3 is TGTGCCAGCAGTCCCTGGACTAGCGGGAGTAGTATCAATGAGCAGTTCTTC.

This clonotype has only a few counts. V gene TRBV14 combines with J gene TRBJ1-1, with a possible D match to TRBD1 (5 bases). CDR3 length: 14 residues. V lost 2 bases, J lost 0 bases, and 7 bases lay in between. Germline-derived CDR1 and CDR2 are SGHDN and FVKESK. The CDR3 loop reads CASSQQGLNTEAFF. CDR3 in DNA: TGTGCCAGCAGCCAACAGGGTCTGAACACTGAAGCTTTCTTT. The whole variable domain, remainder taken from reference TRBV14 and TRBJ1-1, is EAGVTQFPSHSVIEKGQTVTLRCDPISGHDNLYWYRRVMGKEIKFLLHFVKESKQDESGMPNNRFLAERTGGTYSTLKVQPAELEDSGVYFCASSQQGLNTEAFFGQGTRLTVV.

This clonotype occurred many times. The chain uses TRBV12-3 or TRBV12-4 and TRBJ2-6, with TRBD2 as a possible D gene (5 bases). V lost 5 bases and J 4 bases, leaving 12 bases between the germline ends. This CDR3 is built from 15 residues. This CDR3 reads CASSLSDSGANVLTF. Written as DNA, the CDR3 is TGTGCCAGCAGTCTCTCGGACTCGGGGGCCAACGTCCTGACTTTC.

This clonotype has only a few counts. The chain links TRBV20-1 to TRBJ2-1; 11 positions agree with TRBD2. Germline trimming cut 6 bases from V and 8 bases from J; bases unmatched to any gene: 12. Germline CDR1 and CDR2: DFQATT and SNEGSKA (reference sequence). The CDR3 spans 15 residues. The CDR3 loop reads CSAASGSGRGHEQFF. The CDR3 DNA reads as TGCAGTGCCGCGTCGGGTAGCGGGAGGGGACATGAGCAGTTCTTC.

This clonotype has just a few counts. The V call is TRBV7-8, the J call TRBJ2-7; 9 bases line up with TRBD1. The CDR3 loop spans 17 amino acids. Per the germline V gene, CDR1 is SGHVS and CDR2 is FQNEAQ. V lost 1 base and J lost 2; bases outside the gene matches: 9. The CDR3 loop reads CASSLGVGWTGAYEQYV. The CDR3 coding sequence is TGTGCCAGCAGCTTAGGAGTTGGCTGGACAGGGGCCTACGAGCAGTACGTC.

This clonotype was recorded at least ten times. The DNA of the CDR3 is TGTGCCAGCAGTTTAGCGAGTTGGGGGGCGCTTGGCTACACCTTC. Translating it yields CASSLASWGALGYTF. This rearrangement joins TRBV12-3 or TRBV12-4 to TRBJ1-2, with D maybe TRBD1 (6 bases). Trimming took 0 bases from V and 7 from J, leaving 15 bases between them. The CDR3 has 15 residues.

CDR3 sequence reads: CASSHPPETGGYEQYF. The CDR3 DNA is TGTGCCAGCAGCCACCCCCCAGAGACAGGGGGCTACGAGCAGTACTTC. This rearrangement joins TRBV4-2 to TRBJ2-7; 9 positions match TRBD1. CDR1 is LGHNA and CDR2 is YNFKEQ in the germline V gene. V lost 3 bases and J lost 3; bases outside the gene matches: 9. This CDR3 contains 16 residues.